This passage covers 32 T cell receptor beta chains from one sample sequenced in a study of T cell responses to AZD1222 COVID-19 vaccine. Using immunoSEQ multiplex PCR, the repertoire was profiled, and TCRdb retains in-frame clones only, with some absent. The sample comprises about 100,000 clones, about 89% of which are singletons, and around 3.8% rests with the top ten. The sequences come from peripheral blood, collected on day 0 of MenACWY control vaccination. These receptors all come from an adult in good health.

The V and J genes are TRBV27 and TRBJ1-1; a weak D match, TRBD1 (6 bases). V gave up 2 bases and J gave up 0 bases, with 10 bases separating them. The CDR3 length is 15 residues. Germline CDR1 is MNHEY and CDR2 is SMNVEV (reference sequence). CDR3 nucleotides: TGTGCCAGCAGTTTAAATCAGGGGTTGAACACTGAAGCTTTCTTT. Translating it yields CASSLNQGLNTEAFF.

The rearrangement joins TRBV4-1 to TRBJ1-5; D may be TRBD1 (6 bases). Germline CDR1 and CDR2: MGHRA and YSYEKL. Between the trimmed V and J ends, which lost 5 bases and 8 bases, there was a span of 19 bases. The CDR3 extends over 15 amino acids. The DNA for the CDR3 is TGCGCCAGCAGCGCCAGGGTAGGGGGGAATGAGCCCCAGCATTTT. This translates into CASSARVGGNEPQHF.

As regards this clone: The junction and the germline gene differ at one end; a read error may be behind it. This chain connects TRBV19 to TRBJ1-2; D perhaps matches TRBD1 (6 bases). The CDR3 runs 14 residues. CDR1 and CDR2 (germline): LNHDA, SQIVND (reference sequence). The CDR3, as DNA: TGTGCCAGTAGTATAGGACAGGCCGACTACGGCTACACCTTC. It translates to CASSIGQADYGYTF.

V usage is TRBV19 and J usage is TRBJ1-4; D is perhaps TRBD1 (5 bases). Trimming took off 4 bases at V and 0 bases at J, with 6 bases between the two ends. The CDR3 runs 14 residues. Germline V CDR1 and CDR2: LNHDA, SQIVND (reference sequence). The chain's CDR3 is CASSKGATNEKLFF. The CDR3 coding sequence is TGTGCCAGTAGTAAAGGGGCAACTAATGAAAAACTGTTTTTT.

The count of this clone is one. The V and J genes are TRBV14 and TRBJ2-1; 7 bases are a match to TRBD2. The CDR3 sequence is 15 residues long. V lost 8 bases, J lost 0 bases, and 7 bases stayed unmatched. Germline-derived CDR1 and CDR2 are SGHDN and FVKESK. CDR3 loop: CASDLAGGSYNEQFF. CDR3 nucleotide sequence: TGTGCCAGCGATTTAGCGGGCGGCTCCTACAATGAGCAGTTCTTC.

The chain employs TRBV19 and TRBJ2-1, with 9 bases identical to TRBD2. Germline values: CDR1 LNHDA, CDR2 SQIVND (reference sequence). V lost 9 bases, J lost 4 bases, and 7 bases stayed unmatched. The CDR3 has 14 residues. The CDR3 loop is CASKTGLAYNEQFF. CDR3 nucleotide sequence: TGTGCCAGCAAAACGGGACTAGCTTACAATGAGCAGTTCTTC.

The V call is TRBV3-1 (or the pseudogene TRBV3-2), the J call TRBJ1-1; 7 nucleotides align to TRBD1. The CDR3 runs 14 residues. CDR1 and CDR2 from the germline V gene are LGHDT and YNNKEL (reference sequence). Trimming took 4 bases from V and 4 from J; bases not matched to a gene: 6. The CDR3 nucleotides read TGTGCCAGCAGCCCAAGCGGGACAGTCACTGAAGCTTTCTTT. Translation: CASSPSGTVTEAFF.

This sequence joins TRBV2 and TRBJ2-7; D is ambiguous. Trimming took 5 bases from V and 2 from J, leaving 7 bases between them. The CDR3 has 12 amino acids. The V gene's germline CDR1 is SNHLY and CDR2 FYNNEI. CDR3 bases: TGTGCCAGCAGTAGGGCGACCTACGAGCAGTACTTC. Translation: CASSRATYEQYF.

The chain couples TRBV6-2 or TRBV6-3 to TRBJ1-2; D remains unclear. CDR3 length: 12 amino acids. Trimming removed 5 bases from V and 5 bases from J, with 9 bases in between. Germline CDR1 and CDR2: MNHEY and SVGEGT. The CDR3: CASSQAEYGYTF. The CDR3 nucleotides are TGTGCCAGCAGTCAGGCAGAATATGGCTACACCTTC.

J is TRBJ2-2 and V is TRBV15; D ambiguous. This CDR3 contains 14 residues. V lost 0 bases and J lost 5, with 7 bases in between. The V gene's germline CDR1 is LNHNV and CDR2 YYDKDF (reference sequence). The CDR3 DNA sequence: TGTGCCACCAGCAGAGATAGTGTGACCGGGGAGCTGTTTTTT. As protein: CATSRDSVTGELFF. Looking up the rest from reference TRBV15 and TRBJ2-2 gives the full variable domain: DAMVIQNPRYQVTQFGKPVTLSCSQTLNHNVMYWYQQKSSQAPKLLFHYYDKDFNNEADTPDNFQSRRPNTSFCFLDIRSPGLGDTAMYLCATSRDSVTGELFFGEGSRLTVL.

This clone turned up a few times. The chain employs TRBV7-2 and TRBJ1-1; no reliable D call. CDR1 is SGHTA, CDR2 FQGNSA, per germline. The CDR3 sequence is 15 residues long. The V gene lost 1 base and the J gene lost 1 base, with 10 bases spanning the gap. In nucleotides, the CDR3 is TGTGCCAGCAGCTTAGTGGGCAACCCGAACACTGAAGCTTTCTTT. Translation gives CASSLVGNPNTEAFF.

The chain recombines TRBV2 with TRBJ2-3; D perhaps matches TRBD2 (7 bases). The V end lost 8 bases, the J end lost 6 bases, and 21 bases lay between the germline ends. CDR1 and CDR2 (germline): SNHLY, FYNNEI. The CDR3 is 15 amino acids. The CDR3 region is CASRKGGGPWDTQYF. CDR3 sequence (DNA): TGTGCCAGCCGGAAGGGGGGGGGTCCTTGGGATACGCAGTATTTT.

The chain uses TRBV28 and TRBJ1-1; no clear D. Germline CDR1 and CDR2: MDHEN and SYDVKM. Trimming took off 11 bases at V and 3 bases at J, with 10 bases between the two ends. The CDR3 sequence is 11 residues long. CDR3 sequence (DNA): TGTGCCCTTCGTACCGACACTGAAGCTTTCTTT. This gives the protein CALRTDTEAFF.

This rearrangement joins TRBV30 to TRBJ1-3; D might be TRBD1 (6 bases). CDR1 is GTSNPN and CDR2 is SVGIG in the germline V gene (reference sequence). The V end lost 4 bases, the J end lost 12 bases, and 16 bases lay between the germline ends. There are 12 residues in the CDR3. The CDR3 spells CAWIQGGVLIYF. CDR3 nucleotide sequence: TGTGCCTGGATCCAAGGGGGGGTTCTCATATATTTT.

The chain links TRBV29-1 to TRBJ1-2; 9 bases are a match to TRBD1. CDR1 SQVTM and CDR2 ANQGSEA come from the germline V gene. V lost 3 bases, J lost 14 bases, and 7 bases stayed unmatched. The length of the CDR3 is 11 residues. The CDR3 DNA reads as TGCAGCGTTGATCGGGACAGGGTTGGAACCTTC. Protein: CSVDRDRVGTF.

This chain links TRBV5-4 with TRBJ2-1; D might be TRBD2 (6 bases). This CDR3 spans 13 amino acids. From germline, CDR1 is SGHNT and CDR2 YYREEE (reference sequence). The ends were cut back, 2 bases at V and 8 bases at J, with 11 bases in the middle. This chain's CDR3 is CASSFGASDEQFF. The CDR3 region has the DNA TGTGCCAGCAGCTTCGGGGCTAGCGATGAGCAGTTCTTC.

This sequence joins TRBV12-3 or TRBV12-4 and TRBJ2-7; D is perhaps TRBD1 or TRBD2 (5 bases each). The CDR3 totals 12 residues. V was shortened by 6 bases and J by 9 bases, with 15 bases between the two germline ends. The CDR3 reads CASSLRDLGQYF. DNA of the CDR3: TGTGCCAGCAGCCTCCGGGACCTGGGGCAGTACTTC.

The CDR3 nucleotides are TGTGCCAGCGGCGAGACAGGGGATGTCTATGGCTACACCTTC. Amino acids: CASGETGDVYGYTF. The V gene is TRBV27, the J gene TRBJ1-2; TRBD1 aligns across 8 bases. The CDR3 has 14 residues. Trimming cost V 8 bases and J 4 bases; bases outside gene matches: 9. The germline gives CDR1 MNHEY, CDR2 SMNVEV (reference sequence).

The chain couples TRBV5-4 to TRBJ2-5, with D perhaps TRBD1 (5 bases). This CDR3 spans 13 amino acids. Trimming cost V 0 bases and J 5 bases, with 8 bases left between them. The germline V gene encodes CDR1 SGHNT and CDR2 YYREEE (reference sequence). The CDR3 region has the DNA TGTGCCAGCAGCTTGGTAGGGGTGGAGACCCAGTACTTC. It is translated as CASSLVGVETQYF.

In the case of this clone: The junction shows a germline mismatch at one end, possibly a read error. Here the CDR3 reads CANSFVEETYEQYF. The DNA for the CDR3 is TGTGCCAACAGCTTTGTGGAAGAAACGTACGAGCAGTACTTC. This chain links TRBV13 with TRBJ2-7; D remains unclear. The CDR3 covers 14 residues. The germline V gene encodes CDR1 PRHDT and CDR2 FYEKMQ (reference sequence).

The chain joins TRBV6-6 to TRBJ2-3; 8 positions agree with TRBD2. The germline V gene encodes CDR1 MNHNY and CDR2 SVGAGI (reference sequence). The CDR3 has 15 residues. The V and J ends lost 5 bases and 1 base, in that order; junction bases with no gene match: 5. This chain's CDR3 is CASSPGGARTDTQYF. The CDR3 DNA follows: TGTGCCAGCAGTCCCGGGGGGGCGCGCACAGATACGCAGTATTTT.

The chain couples TRBV29-1 to TRBJ2-7; D is ambiguous. The CDR3 totals 11 residues. Germline CDR1 and CDR2: SQVTM and ANQGSEA. V lost 7 bases and J lost 6, with 13 bases in between. The CDR3 region is CSARTGIEQYF. As DNA, the CDR3 is TGCAGCGCCAGAACGGGTATCGAGCAGTACTTC.

This chain connects TRBV21-1 to TRBJ1-4; the D segment call TRBD1 is taken from the table without a DNA check. TRBV21-1 is an annotated pseudogene. This CDR3 region has 18 residues. CDR3 coding DNA: TGTGCCAGCAGCCTTCCGGACAGGGTTCCACCAACTAATGAAAAACTGTTTTTT. It specifies CASSLPDRVPPTNEKLFF.

The chain joins TRBV5-1 to TRBJ1-4, with TRBD1 matching 7 bases. CDR1 is SGHRS, CDR2 YFSETQ, per germline. V shed 0 bases, J shed 5 bases, and the junction held 1 base outside the gene matches. This CDR3 spans 14 amino acids. The CDR3 DNA sequence: TGCGCCAGCAGCTTGGGACAGGGCAATGAAAAACTGTTTTTT. This sequence encodes CASSLGQGNEKLFF. Full variable domain (remainder filled in from reference TRBV5-1 and TRBJ1-4): KAGVTQTPRYLIKTRGQQVTLSCSPISGHRSVSWYQQTPGQGLQFLFEYFSETQRNKGNFPGRFSGRQFSNSRSEMNVSTLELGDSALYLCASSLGQGNEKLFFGSGTQLSVL.

This clone was counted a few times. The chain has TRBV10-1 and TRBJ2-2, with D uncertain. This CDR3 is built from 14 residues. Trimming removed 5 bases from V and 3 bases from J, with 10 bases in between. Germline V CDR1 and CDR2: WNHNN, SYGVQD (reference sequence). This CDR3 reads CASSLFRDTGELFF. The CDR3, as DNA: TGCGCCAGCAGTTTATTCAGAGACACCGGGGAGCTGTTTTTT.

The chain couples TRBV28 to TRBJ1-5, with D unclear. V lost 1 base to trimming and J lost 5 bases, with 15 bases between them. Germline values: CDR1 MDHEN, CDR2 SYDVKM. The length of the CDR3 is 16 residues. CDR3 DNA sequence: TGTGCCAGCAGTTTATATTCTGGCAACTCACATCAGCCCCAGCATTTT. Translation: CASSLYSGNSHQPQHF. Combining the CDR3 with reference TRBV28 and TRBJ1-5 gives the whole variable domain DVKVTQSSRYLVKRTGEKVFLECVQDMDHENMFWYRQDPGLGLRLIYFSYDVKMKEKGDIPEGYSVSREKKERFSLILESASTNQTSMYLCASSLYSGNSHQPQHFGDGTRLSIL.

The V gene is TRBV19, the J gene TRBJ1-2; 7 bases map to TRBD1. The CDR3 covers 13 residues. The junction had 7 bases not matched to a gene; V was cut back by 6 bases and J by 6 bases. Per germline, CDR1 LNHDA and CDR2 SQIVND (reference sequence). The CDR3 bases are TGTGCCAGTAGCAAAACAGGGGTTGATGGCTACACCTTC. This sequence encodes CASSKTGVDGYTF.

A single count supports this clone. The chain combines TRBV3-1 (or the pseudogene TRBV3-2) with TRBJ1-5; 12 bases match TRBD1. The V gene's germline CDR1 is LGHDT and CDR2 YNNKEL (reference sequence). J was trimmed by 6 bases and V by 4 bases; bases with no gene match: 4. This CDR3 spans 15 amino acids. The CDR3 region is CASSRDRGPLQPQHF. The CDR3 bases are TGTGCCAGCAGCCGGGACAGGGGGCCTCTTCAGCCCCAGCATTTT.

V usage is TRBV6-2 or TRBV6-3 and J usage is TRBJ2-7, with a possible D match to TRBD1 (6 bases). This CDR3 comprises 13 residues. The ends were cut back, 0 bases at V and 9 bases at J, with 12 bases in the middle. Looked up from germline, CDR1 is MNHEY and CDR2 is SVGEGT. The CDR3 region is CASSYSNLRGQYF. The CDR3 DNA is TGTGCCAGCAGTTACTCGAACCTCAGGGGGCAGTACTTC.

This chain joins TRBV5-6 and TRBJ1-1; D gene uncertain. CDR3 length: 16 amino acids. Looked up from germline, CDR1 is SGHDT and CDR2 is YYEEEE. V gave up 4 bases and J gave up 5 bases, with 21 bases separating them. The CDR3 sequence is CASSPYGRYGRTEAFF. CDR3 sequence (DNA): TGTGCCAGCAGCCCTTACGGACGGTATGGTAGGACTGAAGCTTTCTTT.

The chain uses TRBV9 and TRBJ2-3, with TRBD2 identical over 7 bases. Germline CDR1 is SGDLS and CDR2 is YYNGEE. This CDR3 has 14 amino acids. Trimming took 4 bases from V and 3 from J; bases not matched to a gene: 5. This CDR3 reads CASSLGEGTDTQYF. CDR3 bases: TGTGCCAGCAGCCTGGGGGAGGGTACAGATACGCAGTATTTT.

The gene calls are TRBV5-4 and TRBJ2-3; 12 bases are shared with TRBD2. Germline assignment: CDR1 SGHNT and CDR2 YYREEE (reference sequence). The junction had 12 bases not matched to a gene; V was cut back by 2 bases and J by 11 bases. The CDR3 covers 16 residues. The CDR3 DNA is TGTGCCAGCAGCTTACAACTAGCGGGGGGCCGCCGTATGCAGTATTTT. Its translation is CASSLQLAGGRRMQYF.